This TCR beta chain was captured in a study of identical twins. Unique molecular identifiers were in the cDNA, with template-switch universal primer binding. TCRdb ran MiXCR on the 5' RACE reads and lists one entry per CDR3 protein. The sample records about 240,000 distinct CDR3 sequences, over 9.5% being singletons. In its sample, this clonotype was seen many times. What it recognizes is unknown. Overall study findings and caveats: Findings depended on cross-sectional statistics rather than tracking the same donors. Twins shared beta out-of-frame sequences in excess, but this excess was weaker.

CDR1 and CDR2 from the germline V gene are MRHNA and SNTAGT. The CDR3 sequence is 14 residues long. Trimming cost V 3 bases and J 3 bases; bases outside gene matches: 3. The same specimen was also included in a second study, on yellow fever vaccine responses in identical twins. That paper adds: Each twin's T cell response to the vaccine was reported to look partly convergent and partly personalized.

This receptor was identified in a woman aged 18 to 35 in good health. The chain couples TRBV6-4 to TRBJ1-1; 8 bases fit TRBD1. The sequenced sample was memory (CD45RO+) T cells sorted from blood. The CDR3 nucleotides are TGTGCCAGCAGTGAGACAGGGGAAGACACTGAAGCTTTCTTT. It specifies CASSETGEDTEAFF.